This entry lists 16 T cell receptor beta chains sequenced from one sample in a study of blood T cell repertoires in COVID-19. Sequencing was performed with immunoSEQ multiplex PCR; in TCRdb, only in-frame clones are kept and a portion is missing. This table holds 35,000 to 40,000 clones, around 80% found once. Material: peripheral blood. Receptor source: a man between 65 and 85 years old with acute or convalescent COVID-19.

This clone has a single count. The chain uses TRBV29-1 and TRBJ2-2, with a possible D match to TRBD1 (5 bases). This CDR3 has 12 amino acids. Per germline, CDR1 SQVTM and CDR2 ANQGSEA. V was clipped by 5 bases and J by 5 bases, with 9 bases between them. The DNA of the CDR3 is TGCAGCGTTCAGGGAAGGACCGGGGAGCTGTTTTTT. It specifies CSVQGRTGELFF.

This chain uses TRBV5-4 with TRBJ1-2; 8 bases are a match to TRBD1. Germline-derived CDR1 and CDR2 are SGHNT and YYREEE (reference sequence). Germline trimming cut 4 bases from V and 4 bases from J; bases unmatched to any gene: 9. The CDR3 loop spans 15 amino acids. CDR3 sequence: CASSPVDRVIYGYTF. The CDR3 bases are TGTGCCAGCAGCCCAGTGGACAGGGTGATCTATGGCTACACCTTC.

The DNA of the CDR3 is TGTGCCAGCAGTTCACCCGGGACAGGGGGTTACAATGAGCAGTTCTTC. This codes for CASSSPGTGGYNEQFF. The genes are TRBV5-4 and TRBJ2-1; the match to TRBD1 covers 11 bases. V was pared by 5 bases and J by 4 bases, with 8 bases of the junction left unmatched. CDR3 length equals 16 residues. Germline V gene sequence: CDR1 SGHNT, CDR2 YYREEE (reference sequence). The full variable domain, in which reference TRBV5-4 and TRBJ2-1 provide the parts outside the CDR3, is ETGVTQSPTHLIKTRGQQVTLRCSSQSGHNTVSWYQQALGQGPQFIFQYYREEENGRGNFPPRFSGLQFPNYSSELNVNALELDDSALYLCASSSPGTGGYNEQFFGPGTRLTVL.

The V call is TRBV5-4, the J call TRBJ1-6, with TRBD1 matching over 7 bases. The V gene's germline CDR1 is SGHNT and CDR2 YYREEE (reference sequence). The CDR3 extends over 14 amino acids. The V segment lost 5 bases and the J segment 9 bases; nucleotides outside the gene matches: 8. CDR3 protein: CASRPDRVGSPLHF. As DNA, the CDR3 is TGTGCCAGCAGACCTGACAGGGTTGGTTCACCCCTCCACTTT.

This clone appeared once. CDR3 in amino acids: CASSPRLREDTGELFF. The CDR3 nucleotides read TGTGCCAGCAGCCCTCGGTTAAGGGAGGACACCGGGGAGCTGTTTTTT. The rearrangement links TRBV5-4 to TRBJ2-2; possible D gene TRBD2, 6 bases. Trimming left V 4 bases short and J 3 bases short, with 16 bases between. CDR3 length equals 16 residues. Germline CDR1 reads SGHNT; CDR2 reads YYREEE (reference sequence).

The CDR3 region is CAWAGRNNEKLFF. CDR3 DNA: TGTGCCTGGGCGGGGAGAAATAATGAAAAACTGTTTTTT. The chain links TRBV30 to TRBJ1-4; no clear D gene. Trimming cost V 5 bases and J 4 bases, with 11 bases left between them. The V gene's germline CDR1 is GTSNPN and CDR2 SVGIG (reference sequence). The CDR3 sequence is 13 residues long.

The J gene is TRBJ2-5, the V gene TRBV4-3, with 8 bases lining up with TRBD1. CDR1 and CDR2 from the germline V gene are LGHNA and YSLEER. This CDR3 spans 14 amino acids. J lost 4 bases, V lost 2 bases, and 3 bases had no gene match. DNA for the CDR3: TGCGCCAGCAGCCAAAACAGGGGGGTAGAGACCCAGTACTTC. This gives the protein CASSQNRGVETQYF.

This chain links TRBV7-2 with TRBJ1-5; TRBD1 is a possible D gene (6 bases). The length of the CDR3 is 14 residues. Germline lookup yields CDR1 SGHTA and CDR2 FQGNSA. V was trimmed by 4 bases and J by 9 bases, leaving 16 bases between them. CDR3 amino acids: CASSSSSQTGPQHF. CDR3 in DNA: TGTGCCAGCAGCTCCTCCAGCCAGACAGGGCCCCAGCATTTT.

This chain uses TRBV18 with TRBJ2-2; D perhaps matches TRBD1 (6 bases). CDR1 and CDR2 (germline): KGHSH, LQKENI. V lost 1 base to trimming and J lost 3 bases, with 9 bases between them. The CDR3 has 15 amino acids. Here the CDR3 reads CASSPRPGDTGELFF. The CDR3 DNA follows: TGTGCCAGCTCACCACGCCCAGGGGACACCGGGGAGCTGTTTTTT.

The CDR3 nucleotides read TGTGCCAGTACCGCAGTGACCGGGACAGGGGTCCCTGAAGCTTTCTTT. Translation: CASTAVTGTGVPEAFF. The genes are TRBV19 and TRBJ1-1, with TRBD1 matching 10 bases. The germline gives CDR1 LNHDA, CDR2 SQIVND (reference sequence). The CDR3 contains 16 residues. The trim removed 7 bases at V and 6 bases at J, leaving 14 bases unmatched.

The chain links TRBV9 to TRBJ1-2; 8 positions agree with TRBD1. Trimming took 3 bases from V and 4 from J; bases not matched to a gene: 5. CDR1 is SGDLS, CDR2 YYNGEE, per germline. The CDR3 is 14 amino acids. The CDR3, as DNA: TGTGCCAGCAGCGCCAATACAGGGGGCTATGGCTACACCTTC. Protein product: CASSANTGGYGYTF.

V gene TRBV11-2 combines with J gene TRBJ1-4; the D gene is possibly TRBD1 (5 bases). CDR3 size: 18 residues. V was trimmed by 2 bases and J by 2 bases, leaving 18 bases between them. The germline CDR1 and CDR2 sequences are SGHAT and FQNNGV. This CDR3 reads CASSLSYGAGRTNEKLFF. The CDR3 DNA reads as TGTGCCAGCAGCTTATCATATGGGGCAGGTCGTACTAATGAAAAACTGTTTTTT.

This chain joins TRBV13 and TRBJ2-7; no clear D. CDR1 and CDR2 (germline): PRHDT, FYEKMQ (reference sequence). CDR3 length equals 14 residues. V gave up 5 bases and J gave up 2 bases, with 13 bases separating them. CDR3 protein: CASSLRHKPYEQYF. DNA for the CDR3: TGTGCCAGCAGCCTAAGACACAAGCCCTACGAGCAGTACTTC.

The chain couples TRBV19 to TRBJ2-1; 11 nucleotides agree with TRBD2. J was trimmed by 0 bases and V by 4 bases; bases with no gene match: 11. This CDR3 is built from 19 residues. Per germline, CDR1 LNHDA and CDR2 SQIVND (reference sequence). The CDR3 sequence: CASSRGGLAGGRSYNEQFF. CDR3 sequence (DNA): TGTGCCAGTAGTAGGGGAGGGCTAGCGGGGGGCCGCTCCTACAATGAGCAGTTCTTC.

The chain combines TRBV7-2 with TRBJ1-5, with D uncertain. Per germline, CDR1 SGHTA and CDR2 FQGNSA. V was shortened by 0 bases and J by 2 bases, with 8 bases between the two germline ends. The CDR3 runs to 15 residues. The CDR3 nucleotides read TGTGCCAGCAGCTTAGCGCCGGGTCGCAATCAGCCCCAGCATTTT. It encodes CASSLAPGRNQPQHF.

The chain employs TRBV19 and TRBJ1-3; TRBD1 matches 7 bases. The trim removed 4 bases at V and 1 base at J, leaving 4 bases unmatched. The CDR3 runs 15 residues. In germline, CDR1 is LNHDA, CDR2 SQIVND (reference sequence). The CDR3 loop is CASSNRGDSGNTIYF. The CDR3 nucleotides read TGTGCCAGTAGTAACAGGGGCGATTCTGGAAACACCATATATTTT.